This TCR beta chain comes out of a study of molecular identifiers for immune sequencing clone quantification. A word on this clonotype: What it binds is not known.

V was shortened by 1 base and J by 3 bases, with 3 bases between the two germline ends. The germline CDR1 and CDR2 sequences are SEHNR and FQNEAQ (reference sequence). The CDR3 is 13 residues long. Study-wide results and caveats: Under 1% of molecules in naive cells, but over 99% of effector molecules, belonged to clones above 20 RNA copies.

A single record per CDR3 protein comes from TCRdb applying MiXCR to the PCR reads. The sample consists of about 640,000 distinct CDR3 sequences, 15% to 20% of them appearing once. The specimen was naive CD8+ T cells from blood, with Jurkat cell RNA spiked in. Subset indicated: FACS-sorted CD8+CD4-CCR7+CD45RA+ naive T cells. The chain couples TRBV7-9 to TRBJ2-2, with D hard to call. This TCR derives from a human donor in good health. Some libraries in this study had Jurkat cell RNA spiked in. CDR3 residues: CASSLVHTGELFF. The CDR3 nucleotides are TGTGCCAGCAGCTTAGTACACACCGGGGAGCTGTTTTTT.